This T cell receptor beta chain was profiled in a study of beta chain features in type 1 diabetes. Since all of the isolated RNA was reverse transcribed, expressed TCRB transcripts were what got sequenced. Assay used: immunoSEQ multiplex PCR; TCRdb lists only in-frame clones, some missing. The sample yields around 340,000 clones, about 19% seen once. The origin of this receptor is a woman between 18 and 29 years old in good health. The specimen was naive CD4+ T cells from blood.

CDR3 DNA sequence: TGTGCCAGCAGTTTACGGGTCCGAGGGCCTCGCGAGCAGTACTTC. Its translation: CASSLRVRGPREQYF. The rearrangement uses TRBV28 and TRBJ2-7, with D tentatively TRBD2 (5 bases). Germline values: CDR1 MDHEN, CDR2 SYDVKM. This CDR3 is built from 15 residues. V gave up 2 bases and J gave up 6 bases, with 17 bases separating them.